Described below is a single TCR beta chain sequence and its context. Its antigen is not identified. Libraries were prepared by immunoSEQ multiplex PCR; TCRdb keeps only in-frame clonotypes and omits some of them. The table lists some 74,000 clones, around 82% of them singletons. The sample belongs to a study of radiotherapy plus CTLA-4 blockade in lung cancer. Study summary: The study recorded objective responses in roughly 18% of patients and disease control in 31%.

Ipilimumab-mediated CTLA-4 blockade plus focal radiation was given to patients having chemo-refractory metastatic non-small-cell lung cancer. Overall study findings and caveats: After treatment with radiotherapy plus ipilimumab, TCR clones that came from the tumor expanded in blood.

Trimming removed 6 bases from V and 4 bases from J, with 20 bases in between. Germline V CDR1 and CDR2: SGHTS, YDEGEE. The CDR3 sequence is 15 residues long. The sequenced sample was peripheral blood, obtained from a patient treated with radiotherapy plus ipilimumab. The sequence was collected from a human donor with non-small cell lung cancer who had a complete response to radiotherapy plus ipilimumab. This chain links TRBV5-8 with TRBJ2-7; D is possibly TRBD2 (5 bases). DNA of the CDR3: TGTGCCAGCACCCTAGATAGGGCAGGCGGGTACGAGCAGTACTTC. Translating it yields CASTLDRAGGYEQYF.